This TCR beta chain was retrieved from a study of early stage breast cancer tumors. Often roughly 90-310 mg of normal breast tissue was needed for DNA. Each sample had two DNA replicates, about 0.47 ug blood or approximately 1.5 ug tissue. Repertoires were generated with immunoSEQ multiplex PCR, while TCRdb's copy carries only in-frame clones and drops some. The table records over 11,000 clones, around 80% of them present only once. This CDR3 is 15 amino acids long. Germline CDR1 reads MDHEN; CDR2 reads SYDVKM. The V gene lost 5 bases and the J gene lost 0 bases, with 13 bases spanning the gap. The chain employs TRBV28 and TRBJ2-5; unclear D gene. Sequenced: normal breast tissue next to the tumor. This clonotype was obtained from a person aged 45-60 years with breast cancer. The CDR3 sequence is CASSPYSAYQETQYF. The CDR3 DNA is TGTGCCAGCAGTCCCTACAGTGCATACCAAGAGACCCAGTACTTC. Full variable domain (outside the CDR3, taken from reference TRBV28 and TRBJ2-5): DVKVTQSSRYLVKRTGEKVFLECVQDMDHENMFWYRQDPGLGLRLIYFSYDVKMKEKGDIPEGYSVSREKKERFSLILESASTNQTSMYLCASSPYSAYQETQYFGPGTRLLVL.